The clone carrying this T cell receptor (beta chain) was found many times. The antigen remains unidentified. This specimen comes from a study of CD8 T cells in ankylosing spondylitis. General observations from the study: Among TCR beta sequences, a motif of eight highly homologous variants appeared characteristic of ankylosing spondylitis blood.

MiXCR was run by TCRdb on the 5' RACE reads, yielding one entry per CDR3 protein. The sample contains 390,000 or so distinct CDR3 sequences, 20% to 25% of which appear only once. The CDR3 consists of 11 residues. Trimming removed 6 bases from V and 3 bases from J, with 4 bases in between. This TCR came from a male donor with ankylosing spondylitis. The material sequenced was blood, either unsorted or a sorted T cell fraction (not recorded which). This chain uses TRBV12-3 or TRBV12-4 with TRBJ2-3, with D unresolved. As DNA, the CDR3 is TGTGCCAGCAGCATAACAGATACGCAGTATTTT. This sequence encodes CASSITDTQYF.